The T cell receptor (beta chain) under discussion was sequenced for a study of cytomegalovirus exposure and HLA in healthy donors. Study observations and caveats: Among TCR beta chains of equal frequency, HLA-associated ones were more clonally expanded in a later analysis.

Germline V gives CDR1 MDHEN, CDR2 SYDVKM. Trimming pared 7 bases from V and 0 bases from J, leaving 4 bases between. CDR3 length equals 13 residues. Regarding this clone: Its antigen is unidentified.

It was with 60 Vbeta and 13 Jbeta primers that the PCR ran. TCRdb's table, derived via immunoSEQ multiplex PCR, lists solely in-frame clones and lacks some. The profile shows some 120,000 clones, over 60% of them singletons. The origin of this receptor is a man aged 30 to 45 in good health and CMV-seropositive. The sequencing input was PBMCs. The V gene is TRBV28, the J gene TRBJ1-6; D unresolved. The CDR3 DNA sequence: TGTGCCAGCACCAGCTCCTATAATTCACCCCTCCACTTT. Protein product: CASTSSYNSPLHF.